The source of this T cell receptor (beta chain) is a study of metastatic and nonmetastatic thyroid tumors (dated by TCRdb to 2019 to 2021). About the investigation overall: Repertoires from peripheral blood and from tumor or nodule tissue samples of malignant and benign thyroid patients were compared. Study-wide findings and limitations: In both blood and tumor samples, malignant tumors were reported to have significantly higher TCR beta diversity than benign nodules.

This clone was observed many times. No antigen is known for it. There are no base qualities to consult, and no much larger clone falls within one base. Inclusive of the bounding cysteine and phenylalanine, the CDR3 is 16 residues long. Of the read, only the CDR3 DNA is kept; its 48 bases are in frame from base 1. Trimming costs V 5 bases and J 1 base, and their ends lie 16 bases apart. Via the germline V gene, CDR1 is SGHVS and CDR2 FQNEAQ. No treatment had been received by any patient before thyroid surgery. Using T-cell receptor beta sequencing, the study looked back at clinical samples from patients collected from about 2011 to 2019. The method was PCR. The sample was run on an Illumina HiSeq 4000. High-throughput sequencing was used to profile the TCR beta-chain CDR3 region of every patient. The published analysis was carried out like this. CDR3 differences across clinicopathological groups were used to build a classifier for discriminating distant-metastatic papillary thyroid cancer patients. The Shannon index was used to assess repertoire diversity, and the Morisita-Horn index was used to assess tumor-blood repertoire similarity. In TCRdb, the public reads were trimmed at Q25 with fastp and aligned with MiXCR, with productive beta chains retained. For this entry, the V and J calls and clone size follow TCRdb and not the study's own pipeline. This sample gives 75,000 to 95,000 clones in total; about an eighth of them show up just once. The ten most abundant clones make up approximately 10% of the sample.

The sequenced material came from blood. The chain joins TRBV7-8 to TRBJ2-3, and the D gene may be TRBD1, 5 bases matching. The TCR comes from a female donor with papillary thyroid cancer or a benign thyroid nodule (not recorded which). Some clones in this sample may be carry-over from other donors' samples. The nucleotide sequence is TGTGCCAGCAGCCCTAATTATGACAGTCGCACAGATACGCAGTATTTT. It specifies CASSPNYDSRTDTQYF.